The 14 T cell receptor beta chains below all came from one sample that was sequenced in a study of T cell responses to AZD1222 COVID-19 vaccine (TCRdb year 2021). Per the publication, the time point label means: baseline before first vaccination. The library was made by the immunoSEQ multiplex PCR assay. TCRdb re-hosts the immuneACCESS table, in-frame sequences only. Its copies lack some clones; in the studies checked, an unresolved V gene accounts for under half of them, and the cause for the rest is not known. The sample yields some 90,000 clones; approximately 83% were counted once. Clones ranked in the top ten supply approximately 7.9% of the sample. Sequences were derived from peripheral blood, sampled on day 0 of AZD1222 vaccination. The receptors were gathered from an adult in good health.

The J gene is TRBJ2-3, the V gene TRBV7-2; no clear D gene. The CDR3 has 13 amino acids. Germline V gene lookup returns CDR1 SGHTA and CDR2 FQGNSA. Trimming stripped 4 bases from V and 9 bases from J, with 14 bases between. The CDR3: CASSYATGATQYF. The CDR3 DNA sequence: TGTGCCAGCAGCTATGCCACCGGTGCGACGCAGTATTTT.

The table lists this clone with a count of one. The genes are TRBV3-1 (or the pseudogene TRBV3-2) and TRBJ2-3, with 9 bases that match TRBD2. The CDR3 sequence is 17 residues long. V trimming: 0 bases; J trimming: 3 bases; junction bases outside the gene matches: 7. The germline CDR1 and CDR2 sequences are LGHDT and YNNKEL (reference sequence). CDR3 sequence reads: CASSQDWAGGQTDTQYF. The CDR3 DNA sequence: TGTGCCAGCAGCCAAGATTGGGCGGGAGGGCAAACAGATACGCAGTATTTT.

The chain joins TRBV7-3 to TRBJ2-7; weak D call: TRBD2 (5 bases). CDR1 and CDR2 from the germline V gene are SGHTA and FQGTGA. The CDR3 is 13 residues long. Deletions cut 5 bases from V and 7 bases from J, with 15 bases between. CDR3 sequence (DNA): TGTGCCAGCAGCCCCGAGGGAGCGAAAGAGCAGTACTTC. Amino acids: CASSPEGAKEQYF.

The gene calls are TRBV30 and TRBJ1-6, with TRBD1 identical over 9 bases. The V segment lost 8 bases and the J segment 7 bases; nucleotides outside the gene matches: 6. There are 13 residues in the CDR3. Germline CDR1 is GTSNPN and CDR2 is SVGIG (reference sequence). The chain's CDR3 is CAQDRGYNSPLHF. In DNA form, the CDR3 reads TGTGCCCAAGACAGGGGGTACAATTCACCCCTCCACTTT.

J is TRBJ2-7 and V is TRBV14, with TRBD2 as a possible D gene (5 bases). The V end lost 1 base, the J end lost 3 bases, and 13 bases lay between the germline ends. CDR3 size: 15 residues. The germline V gene has CDR1 SGHDN and CDR2 FVKESK. CDR3 sequence reads: CASSQGSSLFYEQYF. CDR3 in DNA: TGTGCCAGCAGCCAAGGGTCTAGCCTTTTCTACGAGCAGTACTTC.

CDR3 DNA sequence: TGTGCCAGCAGTTATAGCCGGCCCTACGAGCAGTACTTC. It translates to CASSYSRPYEQYF. The chain is built from TRBV2 and TRBJ2-7; no definite D call. Germline loops: CDR1 SNHLY, CDR2 FYNNEI. This CDR3 is 13 amino acids long. Trimming stripped 5 bases from V and 2 bases from J, with 10 bases between. The variable domain in full, with the rest retrieved from reference TRBV2 and TRBJ2-7, is EPEVTQTPSHQVTQMGQEVILRCVPISNHLYFYWYRQILGQKVEFLVSFYNNEISEKSEIFDDQFSVERPDGSNFTLKIRSTKLEDSAMYFCASSYSRPYEQYFGPGTRLTVT.

The CDR3 region has the DNA TGTGCCAGCAGCTTAGCGGGTGACAGGGTTGGCTACACCTTC. It yields the protein CASSLAGDRVGYTF. The chain couples TRBV7-8 to TRBJ1-2; the match to TRBD1 covers 7 bases. Unmatched junction bases numbered 5, after V lost 0 bases and J lost 7 bases. The CDR3 spans 14 residues. Germline CDR1 and CDR2: SGHVS and FQNEAQ. The entire variable domain, with the rest obtained from reference TRBV7-8 and TRBJ1-2, is as follows: GAGVSQSPRYKVAKRGQDVALRCDPISGHVSLFWYQQALGQGPEFLTYFQNEAQLDKSGLPSDRFFAERPEGSVSTLKIQRTQQEDSAVYLCASSLAGDRVGYTFGSGTRLTVV.

The chain combines TRBV19 with TRBJ2-3; D unclear. The CDR3 runs 14 residues. Trimming shortened V by 4 bases and J by 0 bases, and 8 bases separated the two germline ends. The germline CDR1 and CDR2 sequences are LNHDA and SQIVND (reference sequence). The CDR3 here is CASSNSASTDTQYF. For the CDR3, the DNA is TGTGCCAGTAGTAACAGTGCGAGCACAGATACGCAGTATTTT.

V is TRBV9 and J is TRBJ2-5; D is perhaps TRBD2 (6 bases). The CDR3 length is 14 residues. Between the trimmed V and J ends, which lost 3 bases and 5 bases, there was a span of 14 bases. Germline V CDR1 and CDR2: SGDLS, YYNGEE. CDR3 sequence reads: CASSAAGTGETQYF. In DNA form, the CDR3 reads TGTGCCAGCAGCGCCGCGGGGACGGGGGAGACCCAGTACTTC. The entire variable domain, with the rest obtained from reference TRBV9 and TRBJ2-5, is as follows: DSGVTQTPKHLITATGQRVTLRCSPRSGDLSVYWYQQSLDQGLQFLIQYYNGEERAKGNILERFSAQQFPDLHSELNLSSLELGDSALYFCASSAAGTGETQYFGPGTRLLVL.

The chain joins TRBV28 to TRBJ2-1; D may match TRBD1 or TRBD2 (5 bases each). With 2 bases removed from V and 5 bases from J, the gap between germline ends came to 13 bases. CDR3 length: 15 residues. CDR1 and CDR2 (germline): MDHEN, SYDVKM. CDR3 loop: CASSLGGIFDNEQFF. The CDR3 DNA is TGTGCCAGCAGTTTAGGGGGTATCTTCGACAATGAGCAGTTCTTC. The full variable domain, rest sourced from reference TRBV28 and TRBJ2-1, is DVKVTQSSRYLVKRTGEKVFLECVQDMDHENMFWYRQDPGLGLRLIYFSYDVKMKEKGDIPEGYSVSREKKERFSLILESASTNQTSMYLCASSLGGIFDNEQFFGPGTRLTVL.

The gene calls are TRBV19 and TRBJ1-6, with a weak D call TRBD1 (6 bases). The germline V gene has CDR1 LNHDA and CDR2 SQIVND (reference sequence). There are 17 residues in the CDR3. Trimming pared 3 bases from V and 7 bases from J, leaving 19 bases between. The CDR3 DNA reads as TGTGCCAGTAGTATGGGGGCGCCCAGGGGCGACAATTCACCCCTCCACTTT. As protein: CASSMGAPRGDNSPLHF.

The chain employs TRBV5-1 and TRBJ1-2; a weak D match, TRBD1 (6 bases). The CDR3 contains 17 residues. Germline CDR1 and CDR2: SGHRS and YFSETQ. Trimming stripped 4 bases from V and 1 base from J, with 20 bases between. Here the CDR3 reads CASSPGGFRDGNYGYTF. In DNA form, the CDR3 reads TGCGCCAGCAGCCCTGGGGGCTTTCGGGACGGTAACTATGGCTACACCTTC.

The rearrangement joins TRBV18 to TRBJ1-4, with TRBD1 as a possible D gene (5 bases). The V gene's germline CDR1 is KGHSH and CDR2 LQKENI. This CDR3 is built from 15 residues. V lost 0 bases to trimming and J lost 7 bases, with 12 bases between them. The CDR3 region has the DNA TGTGCCAGCTCACCACCGGGGGGAAGAGGTGAAAAACTGTTTTTT. Its protein is CASSPPGGRGEKLFF.

The chain recombines TRBV29-1 with TRBJ2-2, with 7 bases aligning to TRBD1. The J segment lost 5 bases and the V segment lost 7 bases, leaving 4 bases of the junction unmatched. The length of the CDR3 is 12 residues. CDR1 is SQVTM, CDR2 ANQGSEA, per germline. This CDR3 is CSGQGPTGELFF. The CDR3 coding sequence is TGCAGCGGACAGGGCCCAACCGGGGAGCTGTTTTTT.